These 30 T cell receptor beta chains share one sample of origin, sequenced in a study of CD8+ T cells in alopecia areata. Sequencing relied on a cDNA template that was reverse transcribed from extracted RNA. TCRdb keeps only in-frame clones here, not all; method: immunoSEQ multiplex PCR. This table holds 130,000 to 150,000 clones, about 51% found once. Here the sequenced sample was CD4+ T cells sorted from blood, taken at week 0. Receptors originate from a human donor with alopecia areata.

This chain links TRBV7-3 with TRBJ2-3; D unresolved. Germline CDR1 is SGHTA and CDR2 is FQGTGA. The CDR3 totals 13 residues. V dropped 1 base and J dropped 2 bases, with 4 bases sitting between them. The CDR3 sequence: CASSLILTDTQYF. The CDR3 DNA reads TGTGCCAGCAGCTTAATCCTCACAGATACGCAGTATTTT.

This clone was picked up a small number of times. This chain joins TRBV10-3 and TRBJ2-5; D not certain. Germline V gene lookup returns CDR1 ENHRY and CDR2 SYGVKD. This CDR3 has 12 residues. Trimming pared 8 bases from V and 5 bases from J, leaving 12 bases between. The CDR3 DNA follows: TGTGCCATCTCCCTTGCCCGGGAGACCCAGTACTTC. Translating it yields CAISLARETQYF.

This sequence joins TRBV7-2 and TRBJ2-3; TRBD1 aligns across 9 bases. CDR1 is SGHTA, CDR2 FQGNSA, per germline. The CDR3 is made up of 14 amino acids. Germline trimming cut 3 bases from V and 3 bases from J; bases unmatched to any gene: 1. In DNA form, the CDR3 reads TGTGCCAGCAGCTTGGGGACAGGGACAGATACGCAGTATTTT. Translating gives CASSLGTGTDTQYF.

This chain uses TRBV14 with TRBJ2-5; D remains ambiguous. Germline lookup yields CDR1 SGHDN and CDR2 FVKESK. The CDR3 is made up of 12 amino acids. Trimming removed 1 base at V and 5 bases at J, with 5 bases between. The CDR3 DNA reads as TGTGCCAGCAGCCAAGCCACGGAGACCCAGTACTTC. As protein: CASSQATETQYF.

The CDR3 spells CASRIQDRGTEAFF. CDR3 coding DNA: TGCGCCAGCAGGATTCAGGACAGGGGCACTGAAGCTTTCTTT. This chain joins TRBV4-3 and TRBJ1-1, with TRBD1 matching over 9 bases. Germline-derived CDR1 and CDR2 are LGHNA and YSLEER. This CDR3 has 14 amino acids. The V and J ends lost 6 bases and 4 bases, in that order; junction bases with no gene match: 6.

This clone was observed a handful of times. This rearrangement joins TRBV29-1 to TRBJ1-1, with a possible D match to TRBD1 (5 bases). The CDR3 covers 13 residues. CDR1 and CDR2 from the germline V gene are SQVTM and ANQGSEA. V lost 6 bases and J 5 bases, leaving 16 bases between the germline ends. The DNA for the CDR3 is TGCAGCGTACTTTCGGGGCGAGGTACTGAAGCTTTCTTT. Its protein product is CSVLSGRGTEAFF.

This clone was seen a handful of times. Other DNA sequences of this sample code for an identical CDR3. The CDR3 sequence is CATSRDRGYEQYF. In DNA, the CDR3 is TGTGCCACCAGCAGGGACAGGGGCTACGAGCAGTACTTC. The genes are TRBV15 and TRBJ2-7, with 9 nucleotides matching TRBD1. Germline V gene lookup returns CDR1 LNHNV and CDR2 YYDKDF (reference sequence). There are 13 residues in the CDR3. J gave up 3 bases and V 3 bases, and 0 bases lay outside the gene matches. Full variable domain (missing parts from reference TRBV15 and TRBJ2-7): DAMVIQNPRYQVTQFGKPVTLSCSQTLNHNVMYWYQQKSSQAPKLLFHYYDKDFNNEADTPDNFQSRRPNTSFCFLDIRSPGLGDTAMYLCATSRDRGYEQYFGPGTRLTVT.

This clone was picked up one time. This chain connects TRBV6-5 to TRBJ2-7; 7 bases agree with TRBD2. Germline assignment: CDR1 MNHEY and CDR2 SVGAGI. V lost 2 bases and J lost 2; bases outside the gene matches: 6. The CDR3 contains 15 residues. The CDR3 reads CASSYRGGSAYEQYF. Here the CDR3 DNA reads TGTGCCAGCAGTTACAGGGGCGGGAGTGCCTACGAGCAGTACTTC.

This CDR3 reads CAWSVGVAAAGYGYTF. CDR3 nucleotides: TGTGCCTGGAGTGTAGGCGTTGCGGCCGCGGGGTATGGCTACACCTTC. The chain links TRBV30 to TRBJ1-2; no clear D gene. The CDR3 runs to 16 residues. Per germline, CDR1 GTSNPN and CDR2 SVGIG (reference sequence). Trimming removed 0 bases at V and 5 bases at J, with 19 bases between.

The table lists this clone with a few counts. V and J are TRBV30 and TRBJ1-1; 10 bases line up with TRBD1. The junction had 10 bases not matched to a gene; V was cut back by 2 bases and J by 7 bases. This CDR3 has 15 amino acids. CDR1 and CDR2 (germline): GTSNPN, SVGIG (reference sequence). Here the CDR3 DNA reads TGTGCCTGGAGTCCGATAAGGGACAGGGGCGTTGAAGCTTTCTTT. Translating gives CAWSPIRDRGVEAFF.

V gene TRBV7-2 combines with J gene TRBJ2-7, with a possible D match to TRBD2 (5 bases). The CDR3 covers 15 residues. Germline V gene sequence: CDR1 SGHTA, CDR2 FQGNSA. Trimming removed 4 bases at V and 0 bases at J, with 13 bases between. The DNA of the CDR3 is TGTGCCAGCAGCTACCAGAGAGGGATCTCCTACGAGCAGTACTTC. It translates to CASSYQRGISYEQYF.

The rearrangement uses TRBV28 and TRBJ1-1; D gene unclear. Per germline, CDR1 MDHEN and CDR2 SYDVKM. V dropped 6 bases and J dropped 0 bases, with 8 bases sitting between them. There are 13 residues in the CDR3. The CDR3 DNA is TGTGCCAGCAGCGGCCCCTTGAACACTGAAGCTTTCTTT. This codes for CASSGPLNTEAFF.

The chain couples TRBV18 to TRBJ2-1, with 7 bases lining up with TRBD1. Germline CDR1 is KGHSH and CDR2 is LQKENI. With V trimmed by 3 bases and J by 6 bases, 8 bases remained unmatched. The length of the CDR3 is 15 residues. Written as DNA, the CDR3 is TGTGCCAGCTCACCTACGGGACAGCTAATCAATGAGCAGTTCTTC. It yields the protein CASSPTGQLINEQFF.

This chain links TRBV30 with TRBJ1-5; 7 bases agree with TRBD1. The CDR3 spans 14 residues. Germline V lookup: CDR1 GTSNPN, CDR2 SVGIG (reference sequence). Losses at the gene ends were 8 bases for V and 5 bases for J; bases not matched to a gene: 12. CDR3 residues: CALSLGGTHQPQHF. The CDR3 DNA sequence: TGTGCCCTGAGCCTAGGGGGCACGCATCAGCCCCAGCATTTT.

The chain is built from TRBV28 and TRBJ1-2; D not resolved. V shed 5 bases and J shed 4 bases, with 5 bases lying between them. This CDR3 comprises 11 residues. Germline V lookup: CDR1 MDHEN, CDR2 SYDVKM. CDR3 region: CASSGGYGYTF. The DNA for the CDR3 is TGTGCCAGCAGTGGAGGCTATGGCTACACCTTC.

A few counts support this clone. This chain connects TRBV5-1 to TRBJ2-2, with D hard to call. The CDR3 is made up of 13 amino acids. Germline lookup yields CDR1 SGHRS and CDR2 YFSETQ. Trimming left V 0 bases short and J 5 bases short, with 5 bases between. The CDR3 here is CASSLDPTGELFF. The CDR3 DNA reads TGCGCCAGCAGCTTGGACCCAACCGGGGAGCTGTTTTTT.

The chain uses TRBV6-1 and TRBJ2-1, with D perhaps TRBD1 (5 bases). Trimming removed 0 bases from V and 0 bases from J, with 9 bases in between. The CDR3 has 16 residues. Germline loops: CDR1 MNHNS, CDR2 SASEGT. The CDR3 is CASSEAWTSSYNEQFF. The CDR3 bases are TGTGCCAGCAGTGAAGCTTGGACAAGCTCCTACAATGAGCAGTTCTTC.

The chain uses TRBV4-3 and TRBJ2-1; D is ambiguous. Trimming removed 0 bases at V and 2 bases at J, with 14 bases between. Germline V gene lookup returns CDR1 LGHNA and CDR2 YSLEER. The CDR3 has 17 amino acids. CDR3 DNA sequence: TGCGCCAGCAGCCAAGAATTGACCAGGAGCCCCTACAATGAGCAGTTCTTC. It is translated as CASSQELTRSPYNEQFF.

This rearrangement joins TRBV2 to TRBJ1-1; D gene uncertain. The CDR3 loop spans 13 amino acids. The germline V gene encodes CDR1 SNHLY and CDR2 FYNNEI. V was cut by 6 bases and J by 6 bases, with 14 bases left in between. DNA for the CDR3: TGTGCCAGCAGCTCCCTCCGCTTCCCTGAAGCTTTCTTT. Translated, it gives CASSSLRFPEAFF.

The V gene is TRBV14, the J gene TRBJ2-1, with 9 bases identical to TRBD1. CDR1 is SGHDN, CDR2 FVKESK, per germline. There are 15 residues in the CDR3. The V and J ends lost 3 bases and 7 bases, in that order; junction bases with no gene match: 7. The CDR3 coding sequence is TGTGCCAGCAGCCAGACAGGGGGTAGACGGAATGAGCAGTTCTTC. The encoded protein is CASSQTGGRRNEQFF.

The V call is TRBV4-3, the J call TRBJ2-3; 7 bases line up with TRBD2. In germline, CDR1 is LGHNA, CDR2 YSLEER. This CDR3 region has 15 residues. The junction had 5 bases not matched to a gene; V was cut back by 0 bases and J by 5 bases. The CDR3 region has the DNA TGCGCCAGCAGCCAAGATCAACCGGGGGGAGATACGCAGTATTTT. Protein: CASSQDQPGGDTQYF.

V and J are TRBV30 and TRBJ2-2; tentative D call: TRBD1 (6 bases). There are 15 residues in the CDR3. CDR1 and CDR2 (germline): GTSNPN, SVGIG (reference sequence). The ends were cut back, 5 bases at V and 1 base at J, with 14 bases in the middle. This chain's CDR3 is CAWLLSTGNTGELFF. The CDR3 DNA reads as TGTGCCTGGTTACTGTCGACAGGGAACACCGGGGAGCTGTTTTTT.

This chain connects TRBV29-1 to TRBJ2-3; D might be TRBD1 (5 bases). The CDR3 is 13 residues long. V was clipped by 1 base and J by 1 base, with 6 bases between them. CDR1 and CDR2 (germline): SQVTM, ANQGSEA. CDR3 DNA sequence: TGCAGCGTTGAAGGGGGCGGCACAGATACGCAGTATTTT. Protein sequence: CSVEGGGTDTQYF.

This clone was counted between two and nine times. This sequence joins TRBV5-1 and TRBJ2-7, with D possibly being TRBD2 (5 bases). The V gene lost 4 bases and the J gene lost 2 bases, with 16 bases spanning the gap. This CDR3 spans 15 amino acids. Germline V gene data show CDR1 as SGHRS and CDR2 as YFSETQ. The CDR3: CASSVAPGSTYEQYF. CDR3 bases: TGCGCCAGCAGCGTGGCCCCGGGGTCCACCTACGAGCAGTACTTC.

CDR3 sequence reads: CASSYIGRDTQYF. CDR3 bases: TGTGCCAGCAGTTACATAGGACGGGATACGCAGTATTTT. The chain combines TRBV6-5 with TRBJ2-3; D gene uncertain. Germline loops: CDR1 MNHEY, CDR2 SVGAGI. Trimming removed 2 bases at V and 6 bases at J, with 9 bases between. CDR3 length: 13 amino acids.

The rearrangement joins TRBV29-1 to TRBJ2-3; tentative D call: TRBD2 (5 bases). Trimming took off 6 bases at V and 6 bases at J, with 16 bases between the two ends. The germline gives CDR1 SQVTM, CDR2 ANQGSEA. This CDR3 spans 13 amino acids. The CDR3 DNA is TGCAGCGTCTCCGTCAGCCCGGGGGATACGCAGTATTTT. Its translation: CSVSVSPGDTQYF.

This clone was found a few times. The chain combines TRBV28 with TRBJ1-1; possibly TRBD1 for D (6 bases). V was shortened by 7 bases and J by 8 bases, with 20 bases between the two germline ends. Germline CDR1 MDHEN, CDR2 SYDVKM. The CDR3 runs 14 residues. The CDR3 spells CASKNPEGVWEAFF. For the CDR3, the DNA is TGTGCCAGCAAGAACCCTGAGGGGGTTTGGGAAGCTTTCTTT.

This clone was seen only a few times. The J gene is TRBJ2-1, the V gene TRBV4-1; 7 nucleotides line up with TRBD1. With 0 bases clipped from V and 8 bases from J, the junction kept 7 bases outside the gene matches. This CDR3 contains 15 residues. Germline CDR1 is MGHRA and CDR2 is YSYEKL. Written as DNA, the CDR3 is TGCGCCAGCAGCCAAGAGCAGGGGGTGATCGATGAGCAGTTCTTC. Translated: CASSQEQGVIDEQFF.

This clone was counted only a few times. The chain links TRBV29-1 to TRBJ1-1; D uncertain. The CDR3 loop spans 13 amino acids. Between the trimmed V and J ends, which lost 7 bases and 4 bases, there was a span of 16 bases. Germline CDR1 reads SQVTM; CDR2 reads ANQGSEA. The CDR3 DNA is TGCAGCGCTTCCGACATGTGGAGCACTGAAGCTTTCTTT. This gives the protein CSASDMWSTEAFF.

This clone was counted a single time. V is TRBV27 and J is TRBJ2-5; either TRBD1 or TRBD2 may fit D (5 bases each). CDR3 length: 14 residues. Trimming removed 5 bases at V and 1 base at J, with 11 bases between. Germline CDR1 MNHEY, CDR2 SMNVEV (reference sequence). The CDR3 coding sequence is TGTGCCAGCAGTGAATCCGGGGCCCAAGAGACCCAGTACTTC. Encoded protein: CASSESGAQETQYF.